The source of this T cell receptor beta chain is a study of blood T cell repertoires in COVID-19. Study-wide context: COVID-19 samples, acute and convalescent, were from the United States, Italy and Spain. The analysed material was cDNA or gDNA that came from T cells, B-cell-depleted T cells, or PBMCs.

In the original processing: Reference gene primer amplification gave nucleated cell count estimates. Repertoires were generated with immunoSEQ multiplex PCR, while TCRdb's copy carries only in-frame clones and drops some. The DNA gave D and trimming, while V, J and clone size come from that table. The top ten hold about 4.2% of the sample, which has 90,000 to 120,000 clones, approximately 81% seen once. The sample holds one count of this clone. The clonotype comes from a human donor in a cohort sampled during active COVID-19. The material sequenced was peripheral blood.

The DNA of the CDR3 is TGTGCCAGCAGCCAAGACGACAGGTACTACAATGAGCAGTTCTTC. It translates to CASSQDDRYYNEQFF. The V gene is TRBV14, the J gene TRBJ2-1; maybe TRBD1 (6 bases). In germline, CDR1 is SGHDN, CDR2 FVKESK. The V end was cut by 0 bases, the J end by 3 bases, with 9 bases between. The CDR3 is 15 amino acids.